The clone carrying this TCR beta chain was recorded many times. These data come from a study of blood T cell repertoires in COVID-19. Study-wide background: Samples representing acute and convalescent COVID-19 were sourced from the United States, Italy and Spain. Nucleic acid was either cDNA or gDNA, and it came from T cells, B-cell-depleted T cells, or PBMCs.

The authors' processing: Reference gene primer amplification gave estimated nucleated cell counts. Sequencing used immunoSEQ multiplex PCR; TCRdb keeps in-frame clones, though not all of them. The DNA gave D and trimming, while V, J and clone size come from that table. The sample consists of about 140,000 clones, over 60% of them appearing once. The ends lost 4 bases at V and 0 bases at J; junction bases unmatched: 1. The CDR3 is 14 residues long. Germline assignment: CDR1 MNHEY and CDR2 SVGEGT. Sequenced material: peripheral blood. J is TRBJ1-1 and V is TRBV6-2 or TRBV6-3, with TRBD1 matching 8 bases. This clonotype was obtained from a woman in her forties or fifties with active or convalescent COVID-19. The CDR3: CASSLTGVNTEAFF. Here the CDR3 DNA reads TGTGCCAGCAGTTTGACAGGGGTGAACACTGAAGCTTTCTTT.